This TCR beta chain was captured in a study of CD8 T cells in Susac syndrome. The wider study: Patients with Susac syndrome were therapy-naive, taking corticosteroids, with some also receiving intravenous immunoglobulin, or taking intravenous immunoglobulin alone at the time their blood was drawn.

In germline, CDR1 is MNHNY, CDR2 SVGAGI (reference sequence). The ends lost 5 bases at V and 2 bases at J; junction bases unmatched: 2. The CDR3 has 14 amino acids. Study findings and constraints: The authors acknowledged that their TCR sequencing and HLA analysis involved a relatively small number of individuals.

Comments on this clonotype: Antigen specificity is unknown.

A quantity of roughly 0.5 to 1 ug RNA underwent reverse transcription using random hexamers. A single record per CDR3 protein comes from TCRdb applying MiXCR to the immunoSEQ multiplex PCR reads. Among under 95,000 distinct CDR3 sequences listed, roughly 94% were seen once. Sequencing input: CD4+ T cells from PBMCs. This chain joins TRBV6-6 and TRBJ1-5, with TRBD1 matching over 8 bases. This TCR came from a human donor with Susac syndrome. In DNA form, the CDR3 reads TGTGCCAGCAGTGGGACAGGAGGCAATCAGCCCCAGCATTTT. Translation: CASSGTGGNQPQHF.